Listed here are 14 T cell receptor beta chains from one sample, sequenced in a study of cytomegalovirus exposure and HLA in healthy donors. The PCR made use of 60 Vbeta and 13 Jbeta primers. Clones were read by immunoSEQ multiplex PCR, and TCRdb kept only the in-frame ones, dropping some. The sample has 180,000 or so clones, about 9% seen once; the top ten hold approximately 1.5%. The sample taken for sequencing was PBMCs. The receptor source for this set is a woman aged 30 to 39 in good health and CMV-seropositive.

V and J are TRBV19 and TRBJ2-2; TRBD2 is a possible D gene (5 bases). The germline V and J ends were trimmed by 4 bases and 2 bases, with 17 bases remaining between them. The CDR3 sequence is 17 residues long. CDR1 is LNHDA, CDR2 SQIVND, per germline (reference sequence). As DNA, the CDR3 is TGTGCCAGTAGTAGGCTCGGGATTAGCAGAAACACCGGGGAGCTGTTTTTT. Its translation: CASSRLGISRNTGELFF.

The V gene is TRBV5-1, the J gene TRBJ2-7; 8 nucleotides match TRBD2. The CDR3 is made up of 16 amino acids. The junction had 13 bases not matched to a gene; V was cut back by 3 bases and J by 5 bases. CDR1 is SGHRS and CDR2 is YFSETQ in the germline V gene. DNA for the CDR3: TGCGCCAGCAGCTCCCCCTCCGTGAGCGGGAGCGACGAGCAGTACTTC. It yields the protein CASSSPSVSGSDEQYF. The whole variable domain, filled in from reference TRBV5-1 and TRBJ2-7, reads KAGVTQTPRYLIKTRGQQVTLSCSPISGHRSVSWYQQTPGQGLQFLFEYFSETQRNKGNFPGRFSGRQFSNSRSEMNVSTLELGDSALYLCASSSPSVSGSDEQYFGPGTRLTVT.

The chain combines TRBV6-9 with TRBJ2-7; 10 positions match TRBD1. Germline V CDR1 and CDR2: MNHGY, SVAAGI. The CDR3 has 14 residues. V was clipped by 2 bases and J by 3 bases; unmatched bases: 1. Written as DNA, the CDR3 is TGTGCCAGCAGTTATGGGGACAGGGGCTACGAGCAGTACTTC. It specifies CASSYGDRGYEQYF.

DNA for the CDR3: TGTGCCAGTAGTATGGAGGGACGGACCTACGAGCAGTACTTC. Translated, it gives CASSMEGRTYEQYF. V is TRBV19 and J is TRBJ2-7, with a possible D match to TRBD2 (6 bases). CDR3 length: 14 residues. Deletions cut 3 bases from V and 2 bases from J, with 11 bases between. Germline V gene data show CDR1 as LNHDA and CDR2 as SQIVND (reference sequence).

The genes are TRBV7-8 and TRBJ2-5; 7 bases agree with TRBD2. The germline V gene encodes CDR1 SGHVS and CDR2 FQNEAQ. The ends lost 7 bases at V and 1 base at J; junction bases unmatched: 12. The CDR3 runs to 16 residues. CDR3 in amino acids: CASNAQGVAGQETQYF. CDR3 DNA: TGTGCCAGCAACGCCCAGGGTGTAGCGGGCCAAGAGACCCAGTACTTC.

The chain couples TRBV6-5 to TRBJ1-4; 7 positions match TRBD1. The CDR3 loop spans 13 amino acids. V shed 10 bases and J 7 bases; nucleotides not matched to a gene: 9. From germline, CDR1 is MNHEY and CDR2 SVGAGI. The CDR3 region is CATTPGGSEKLFF. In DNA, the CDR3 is TGTGCCACTACTCCAGGGGGGAGTGAAAAACTGTTTTTT.

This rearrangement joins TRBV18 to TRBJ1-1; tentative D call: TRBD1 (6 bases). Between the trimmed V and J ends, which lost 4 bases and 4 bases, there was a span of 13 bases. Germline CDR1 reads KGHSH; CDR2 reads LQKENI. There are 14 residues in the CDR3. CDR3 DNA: TGTGCCAGCTCACAAGACAGGTTCATCACTGAAGCTTTCTTT. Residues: CASSQDRFITEAFF. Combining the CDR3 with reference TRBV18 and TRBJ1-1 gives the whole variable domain NAGVMQNPRHLVRRRGQEARLRCSPMKGHSHVYWYRQLPEEGLKFMVYLQKENIIDESGMPKERFSAEFPKEGPSILRIQQVVRGDSAAYFCASSQDRFITEAFFGQGTRLTVV.

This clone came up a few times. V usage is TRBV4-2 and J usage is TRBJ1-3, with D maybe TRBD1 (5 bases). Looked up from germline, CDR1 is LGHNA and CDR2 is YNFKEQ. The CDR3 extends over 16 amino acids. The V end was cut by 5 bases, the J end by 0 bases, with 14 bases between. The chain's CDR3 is CASSGRARGSGNTIYF. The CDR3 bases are TGTGCCAGCAGCGGTAGGGCTAGGGGCTCTGGAAACACCATATATTTT.

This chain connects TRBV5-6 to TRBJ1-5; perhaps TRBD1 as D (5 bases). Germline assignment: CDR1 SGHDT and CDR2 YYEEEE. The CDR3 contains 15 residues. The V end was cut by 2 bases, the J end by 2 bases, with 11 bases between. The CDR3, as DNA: TGTGCCAGCAGCTTCAGGCAGGGCGGCAATCAGCCCCAGCATTTT. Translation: CASSFRQGGNQPQHF.

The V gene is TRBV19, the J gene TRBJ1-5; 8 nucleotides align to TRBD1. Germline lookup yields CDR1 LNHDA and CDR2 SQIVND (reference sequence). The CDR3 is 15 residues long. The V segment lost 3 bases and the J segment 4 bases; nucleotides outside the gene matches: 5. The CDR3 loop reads CASSMSTGGNQPQHF. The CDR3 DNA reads TGTGCCAGTAGTATGAGCACAGGGGGTAATCAGCCCCAGCATTTT.

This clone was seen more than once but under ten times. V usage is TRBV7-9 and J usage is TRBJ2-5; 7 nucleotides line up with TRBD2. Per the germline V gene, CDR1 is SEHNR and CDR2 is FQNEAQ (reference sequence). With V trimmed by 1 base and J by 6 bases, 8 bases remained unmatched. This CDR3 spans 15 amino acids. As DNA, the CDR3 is TGTGCCAGCAGCTTAGGGACTAGTGGTAGGAAGACCCAGTACTTC. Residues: CASSLGTSGRKTQYF.

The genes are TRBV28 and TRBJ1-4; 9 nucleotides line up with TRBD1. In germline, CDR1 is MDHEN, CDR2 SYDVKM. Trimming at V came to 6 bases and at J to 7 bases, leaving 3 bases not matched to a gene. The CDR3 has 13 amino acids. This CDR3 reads CASSRDRVEKLFF. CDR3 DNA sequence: TGTGCCAGCAGCCGGGACAGGGTTGAAAAACTGTTTTTT.

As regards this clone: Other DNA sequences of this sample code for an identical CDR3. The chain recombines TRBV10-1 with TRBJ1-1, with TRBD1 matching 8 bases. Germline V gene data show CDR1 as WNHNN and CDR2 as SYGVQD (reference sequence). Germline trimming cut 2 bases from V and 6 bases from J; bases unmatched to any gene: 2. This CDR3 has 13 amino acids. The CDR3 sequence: CASSEQQGAEAFF. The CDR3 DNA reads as TGCGCCAGCAGTGAGCAACAGGGGGCTGAAGCTTTCTTT.

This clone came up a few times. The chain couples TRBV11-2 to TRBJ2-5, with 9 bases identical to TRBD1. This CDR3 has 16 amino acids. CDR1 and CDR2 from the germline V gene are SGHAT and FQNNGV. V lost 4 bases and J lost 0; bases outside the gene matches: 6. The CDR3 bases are TGTGCCAGCAGCTCTCCTTGGGACAGGGACCAAGAGACCCAGTACTTC. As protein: CASSSPWDRDQETQYF.